A selection of T cell receptor beta chains follows, all from one sample in a study of T cell responses to AZD1222 COVID-19 vaccine. Profiling relied on immunoSEQ multiplex PCR, and the TCRdb table lists in-frame clones only, not all of them. The repertoire holds about 120,000 clones, with about nine tenths as singletons. Sequencing was performed on peripheral blood, taken on day 0 of AZD1222 vaccination. The receptors originated from an adult in good health. Both conserved end residues are part of each CDR3. The D gene is left open where the match is weak. Not all rows give a size; the values are once, few, many and, for expanded clones, a class.

V	size	D	J	CDR3	DNA
TRBV7-7	NA	NA	TRBJ2-7	CASSFGRSYEQYF	TGTGCTAGCAGTTTTGGTCGTTCCTACGAGCAGTACTTC
TRBV6-6	once	NA	TRBJ1-1	CASSYVQGDTEAFF	TGTGCCAGCAGTTACGTGCAGGGTGACACTGAAGCTTTCTTT
TRBV24-1	NA	TRBD1	TRBJ1-5	CATSDPSTGGNQPQHF	TGTGCCACCAGTGACCCTTCGACAGGGGGCAATCAGCCCCAGCATTTT
TRBV28	NA	TRBD2	TRBJ2-2	CASSSPGLAGVLLRRNTGELFF	TGTGCCAGCAGCTCACCGGGACTAGCGGGAGTCCTATTGAGGAGGAACACCGGGGAGCTGTTTTTT
TRBV5-1	once	NA	TRBJ2-5	CASSFRDTRRETQYF	TGCGCCAGCAGCTTCCGGGACACCAGGAGGGAGACCCAGTACTTC
TRBV7-6	NA	NA	TRBJ2-1	CASSLLGTYSYNEQFF	TGTGCCAGCAGCTTATTAGGGACATACTCCTACAATGAGCAGTTCTTC
TRBV6-5	NA	NA	TRBJ2-3	CALATDTQYF	TGTGCACTAGCTACAGATACGCAGTATTTT
TRBV5-4	NA	NA	TRBJ2-1	CASSFRGYNEQFF	TGTGCCAGCAGCTTTCGAGGATACAATGAGCAGTTCTTC
TRBV27	NA	NA	TRBJ1-2	CASSPYDRITYGYTF	TGTGCCAGCAGTCCCTACGACAGGATCACCTATGGCTACACCTTC
TRBV19	NA	NA	TRBJ2-2	CASSNHRINTGELFF	TGTGCCAGTAGTAACCACAGGATAAACACCGGGGAGCTGTTTTTT
TRBV9	NA	TRBD1	TRBJ2-5	CASSTGTGGFGETQYF	TGTGCCAGCAGCACCGGGACAGGGGGATTCGGGGAGACCCAGTACTTC
TRBV6-5	NA	NA	TRBJ1-4	CASSHRTHGGEKLFF	TGTGCCAGCAGCCATAGGACTCACGGGGGTGAAAAACTGTTTTTT
TRBV5-1	NA	TRBD2	TRBJ2-7	CASSLAVLAETYEQYF	TGCGCCAGCAGCTTGGCGGTACTAGCGGAGACCTACGAGCAGTACTTC
TRBV28	NA	TRBD1	TRBJ1-2	CASSQPQGVAYGYTF	TGTGCCAGCAGTCAACCACAGGGGGTGGCCTATGGCTACACCTTC
TRBV6-5	NA	NA	TRBJ1-5	CASSKANSNQPQHF	TGTGCCAGCAGTAAGGCGAATAGCAATCAGCCCCAGCATTTT
TRBV5-1	NA	TRBD1	TRBJ1-5	CASSLGDRGQPQHF	TGCGCCAGCAGCTTGGGCGACAGGGGACAGCCCCAGCATTTT
TRBV28	NA	NA	TRBJ1-2	CASSFLGDPGYTF	TGTGCCAGCAGTTTCTTAGGCGACCCGGGCTACACCTTC
TRBV28	NA	NA	TRBJ1-1	CASSLGTPEAFF	TGTGCCAGCAGTTTAGGGACACCTGAAGCTTTCTTT
TRBV12-3/TRBV12-4	NA	NA	TRBJ1-2	CASSLNGGTGYTF	TGTGCCAGCAGTTTAAATGGAGGGACGGGCTACACCTTC
TRBV13	NA	NA	TRBJ2-3	CASSLDGFASTDTQYF	TGTGCCAGCAGCTTAGACGGGTTCGCTAGCACAGATACGCAGTATTTT
TRBV19	NA	NA	TRBJ1-1	CASSPDPANTEAFF	TGTGCCAGTAGTCCCGATCCCGCGAACACTGAAGCTTTCTTT
TRBV24-1	NA	NA	TRBJ2-7	CATSEGTPLVPYEQYF	TGTGCCACCAGTGAGGGGACGCCACTCGTACCCTACGAGCAGTACTTC
TRBV9	NA	NA	TRBJ1-2	CASSLDDGYTF	TGTGCCAGCAGTCTAGACGATGGCTACACCTTC
TRBV2	NA	NA	TRBJ1-2	CASRGQFLPWGYGYTF	TGTGCCAGCCGAGGACAGTTTCTGCCATGGGGCTATGGCTACACCTTC
TRBV19	NA	NA	TRBJ1-3	CASSIKGRASGNTIYF	TGTGCCAGTAGTATCAAGGGACGAGCCTCTGGAAACACCATATATTTT
TRBV4-3	once	TRBD2	TRBJ2-1	CASSQDFGGSSYNEQFF	TGCGCCAGCAGCCAAGATTTTGGCGGGAGCTCCTACAATGAGCAGTTCTTC
TRBV6-6	NA	NA	TRBJ1-1	CASSYLQSNTEAFF	TGTGCCAGCAGTTACTTGCAGTCGAACACTGAAGCTTTCTTT
TRBV6-2/TRBV6-3	NA	TRBD2	TRBJ2-3	CASSPWTSGDTDTQYF	TGTGCCAGCAGTCCCTGGACTAGCGGGGACACAGATACGCAGTATTTT
TRBV6-5	NA	NA	TRBJ2-1	CASRHGPGDEQFF	TGTGCCAGCAGACACGGACCGGGGGATGAGCAGTTCTTC
TRBV5-6	NA	TRBD2	TRBJ2-1	CASSLASGSNEQFF	TGTGCCAGCAGCTTGGCTAGCGGGAGTAATGAGCAGTTCTTC
TRBV6-5	NA	NA	TRBJ2-5	CASSYSVTMKETQYF	TGTGCCAGCAGTTACTCGGTTACGATGAAAGAGACCCAGTACTTC
TRBV28	NA	NA	TRBJ1-4	CASSLSGVWGTNEKLFF	TGTGCCAGCAGTTTATCGGGGGTCTGGGGAACTAATGAAAAACTGTTTTTT
TRBV3-1/TRBV3-2	few	NA	TRBJ2-2	CASSSRGAGELFF	TGTGCCAGCAGCTCCAGGGGAGCCGGGGAGCTGTTTTTT
TRBV20-1	NA	TRBD1	TRBJ1-4	CSATDRGKLFF	TGCAGTGCTACGGACAGGGGGAAACTGTTTTTT
TRBV5-6	NA	NA	TRBJ1-5	CASSPRGYSNQPQHF	TGTGCCAGCAGCCCCCGGGGCTATAGCAATCAGCCCCAGCATTTT
TRBV24-1	NA	TRBD1	TRBJ1-5	CATSELGQGSPNQPQHF	TGTGCCACCAGTGAACTCGGACAGGGGTCCCCCAATCAGCCCCAGCATTTT
TRBV6-6	NA	TRBD2	TRBJ2-5	CASTAFPGTIHETQYF	TGTGCCAGCACCGCATTCCCGGGGACTATTCACGAGACCCAGTACTTC
TRBV5-1	NA	NA	TRBJ2-2	CASSPTAGPGELFF	TGCGCCAGCAGCCCCACCGCGGGGCCCGGGGAGCTGTTTTTT
TRBV15	NA	TRBD2	TRBJ2-7	CATSRSPTSVYHEQYF	TGTGCCACCAGCAGATCGCCGACTAGCGTTTACCATGAGCAGTACTTC
TRBV9	NA	NA	TRBJ1-5	CASSVGGLSNQPQHF	TGTGCCAGCAGCGTAGGAGGGCTGAGCAATCAGCCCCAGCATTTT
TRBV9	NA	NA	TRBJ1-2	CASSVGGNGYTF	TGTGCCAGCAGCGTAGGGGGAAATGGCTACACCTTC
TRBV7-6	NA	NA	TRBJ1-2	CASSATPGANYGYTF	TGTGCCAGCAGCGCCACTCCGGGAGCTAACTATGGCTACACCTTC
TRBV5-6	once	NA	TRBJ2-2	CASSPGTKNTGELFF	TGTGCCAGCAGCCCAGGGACAAAAAACACCGGGGAGCTGTTTTTT
TRBV7-2	NA	TRBD1	TRBJ2-7	CASSLSTGAYEQYF	TGTGCCAGCAGCTTATCTACAGGGGCCTACGAGCAGTACTTC
TRBV6-5	NA	TRBD1	TRBJ2-5	CASSFETGRQETQYF	TGTGCCAGCAGTTTTGAGACAGGGCGTCAAGAGACCCAGTACTTC
TRBV4-3	NA	NA	TRBJ1-6	CASSQDPDSSYNSPLHF	TGCGCCAGCAGCCAAGACCCGGACAGTTCCTATAATTCACCCCTCCACTTT
TRBV4-3	NA	NA	TRBJ1-3	CASSQGRARGNTIYF	TGCGCCAGCAGCCAAGGGCGGGCGCGAGGAAACACCATATATTTT
TRBV28	NA	NA	TRBJ1-4	CASTRIGTATTEKLFF	TGTGCCAGCACCCGAATAGGGACCGCAACTACTGAAAAACTGTTTTTT
TRBV7-2	NA	TRBD1	TRBJ1-3	CASSSLVLTGTHF	TGTGCCAGCAGCTCACTGGTTCTGACAGGGACGCATTTT
TRBV6-5	once	NA	TRBJ2-3	CASSYSRQGTDTQYF	TGTGCCAGCAGTTACTCGAGGCAGGGGACAGATACGCAGTATTTT
TRBV19	NA	NA	TRBJ1-4	CASKESGTNEKLFF	TGTGCCAGTAAGGAGTCTGGAACTAATGAAAAACTGTTTTTT
TRBV4-1	NA	NA	TRBJ1-5	CASSQDEGRWSQPQHF	TGCGCCAGCAGCCAAGATGAGGGAAGGTGGTCTCAGCCCCAGCATTTT
TRBV4-1	few	TRBD1	TRBJ1-5	CASSQGQGLNQPQHF	TGCGCCAGCAGCCAGGGACAGGGCCTCAATCAGCCCCAGCATTTT
TRBV2	NA	TRBD1	TRBJ2-1	CASGPGTGMDEQFF	TGTGCCAGCGGTCCCGGGACAGGGATGGATGAGCAGTTCTTC